This TCR beta chain was sequenced during a study of graft-versus-host responses after intestinal transplantation. Study information: After anti-thymocyte globulin induction, recipients took tacrolimus and steroids for three to four years.

Study-wide results and limits: Allografts of one patient group, those with graft-donor T cell macrochimerism, had high graft-versus-host to host-versus-graft clonal ratios.

Libraries were prepared by immunoSEQ multiplex PCR; TCRdb keeps only in-frame clonotypes and omits some of them. The sample shows 5,000 or so clones, about 72% of them seen only once. Graft-derived tissue was subjected to processing to liberate intraepithelial and lamina propria lymphocytes. Germline CDR1 and CDR2: MNHNS and SASEGT. The length of the CDR3 is 13 residues. Trimming removed 6 bases from V and 3 bases from J, with 9 bases in between. Details on this clone: Its antigen remains unknown.

This sequence originates from a human patient who received an intestinal transplant, so some T cells may come from the graft donor. This specimen consisted of ileum tissue, obtained less than 270 days after intestinal transplant. The chain couples TRBV6-1 to TRBJ1-5, with no clear D. The CDR3 nucleotides are TGTGCCAGCAGCGCAGAGGCCAATCAGCCCCAGCATTTT. It translates to CASSAEANQPQHF.